This T cell receptor (beta chain) is from a study of OX40 agonist ivuxolimab in advanced cancers. Study background: An agonistic human IgG2 monoclonal antibody against OX40 (CD134) was given. Partial responses were achieved by three patients, one with hepatocellular carcinoma and two with cutaneous melanoma.

V lost 2 bases and J lost 1; bases outside the gene matches: 1. The CDR3 runs to 16 residues. Germline CDR1 is SGHTA and CDR2 is FQGNSA. The data were produced by immunoSEQ multiplex PCR, yet TCRdb's version contains in-frame clones alone and is incomplete. This table holds about 49,000 clones, 75% to 80% found once. The source material was CD4+ or CD8+ T cells sorted from blood, sampled in a trial of the OX40 agonist ivuxolimab. This clonotype originated in an adult with an advanced solid tumor such as melanoma, head and neck, liver or kidney cancer. The chain uses TRBV7-2 and TRBJ2-6; 8 bases map to TRBD2. The CDR3 here is CASSLSGGSGANVLTF. The DNA for the CDR3 is TGTGCCAGCAGCTTAAGCGGGGGATCTGGGGCCAACGTCCTGACTTTC.